The 2 T cell receptor beta chains listed next were all sequenced from one sample in a study of blood T cells in healthy people across ages. Then a second PCR, running about 6 to 12 cycles, was carried out with a sample-barcoded 5' primer and a J-beta primer mix. One entry per CDR3 protein results from TCRdb running MiXCR on the 5' RACE reads. Of about 970,000 distinct CDR3 sequences in the sample, roughly half were seen once. The sequenced material came from blood. These receptors came from a woman aged 55-69 years in good health.

The V call is TRBV5-1, the J call TRBJ2-1; perhaps TRBD2 as D (5 bases). The CDR3 spans 15 residues. Trimming cost V 2 bases and J 5 bases, with 14 bases left between them. Germline V CDR1 and CDR2: SGHRS, YFSETQ. The CDR3 loop is CASSFERNTNNEQFF. In DNA, the CDR3 is TGCGCCAGCAGCTTCGAGCGGAATACGAACAATGAGCAGTTCTTC.

This clonotype occurred a few times. The V gene is TRBV12-3 or TRBV12-4, the J gene TRBJ2-3; 7 nucleotides match TRBD2. The CDR3 is 15 amino acids. V was clipped by 3 bases and J by 2 bases; unmatched bases: 5. CDR3 nucleotide sequence: TGTGCCAGCAGTTTCCAGCGGGGTTACACAGATACGCAGTATTTT. Protein: CASSFQRGYTDTQYF.